This passage covers 24 T cell receptor beta chains from one sample sequenced in a study of OX40 agonist ivuxolimab in advanced cancers. Here immunoSEQ multiplex PCR was the method, and the copy in TCRdb shows in-frame clones only, minus some. Of over 45,000 clones listed, around 88% are singletons. The sequenced sample was CD4+ or CD8+ T cells sorted from blood, obtained in a trial of the OX40 agonist ivuxolimab. These receptors were obtained from an adult with an advanced solid tumor such as melanoma, head and neck, liver or kidney cancer.

The chain carries TRBV7-9 and TRBJ1-3; D is unresolved. Germline V lookup: CDR1 SEHNR, CDR2 FQNEAQ (reference sequence). V shed 6 bases and J shed 0 bases, with 9 bases lying between them. The CDR3 runs to 14 residues. CDR3 coding DNA: TGTGCCAGCAGAAACAGTCCCTCTGGAAACACCATATATTTT. Translating it yields CASRNSPSGNTIYF.

A note on this clone: The sample holds other DNA sequences that translate to the same CDR3. The chain is built from TRBV2 and TRBJ2-5, with D hard to call. Deletions cut 5 bases from V and 4 bases from J, with 5 bases between. This CDR3 has 11 amino acids. Per the germline V gene, CDR1 is SNHLY and CDR2 is FYNNEI. CDR3 loop: CASSSAETQYF. In DNA form, the CDR3 reads TGTGCCAGCAGTAGCGCAGAGACCCAGTACTTC.

CDR3 loop: CASSRDRGYEQYF. The CDR3 DNA sequence: TGTGCCAGCAGCCGGGACAGGGGGTACGAGCAGTACTTC. This chain links TRBV16 with TRBJ2-7; 11 bases line up with TRBD1. The CDR3 is 13 amino acids. From germline, CDR1 is KGHSY and CDR2 FQNENV. With 4 bases clipped from V and 4 bases from J, the junction kept 0 bases outside the gene matches.

The V gene is TRBV5-1, the J gene TRBJ1-2; 7 nucleotides match TRBD1. J lost 6 bases, V lost 0 bases, and 5 bases had no gene match. This CDR3 region has 14 residues. CDR1 is SGHRS and CDR2 is YFSETQ in the germline V gene. CDR3 in DNA: TGCGCCAGCAGCTTGGCCAGGGGGGACGATGGCTACACCTTC. The encoded protein is CASSLARGDDGYTF.

The genes are TRBV7-7 and TRBJ2-6; no clear D gene. The CDR3 loop spans 18 amino acids. V lost 5 bases, J lost 5 bases, and 22 bases lay in between. The V gene's germline CDR1 is SSHAT and CDR2 FNYEAQ (reference sequence). The DNA of the CDR3 is TGTGCCAGCAGCGAGTTGGATATGCCACAAAGTCGGGCCAACGTCCTGACTTTC. Its translation is CASSELDMPQSRANVLTF. Using reference TRBV7-7 and TRBJ2-6 for the parts outside the CDR3, the full variable domain is GAGVSQSPRYKVTKRGQDVTLRCDPISSHATLYWYQQALGQGPEFLTYFNYEAQPDKSGLPSDRFSAERPEGSISTLTIQRTEQRDSAMYRCASSELDMPQSRANVLTFGAGSRLTVL.

The chain has TRBV5-4 and TRBJ2-7; D possibly corresponds to TRBD1 (6 bases). V was trimmed by 4 bases and J by 6 bases, leaving 17 bases between them. The CDR3 extends over 14 amino acids. CDR1 SGHNT and CDR2 YYREEE come from the germline V gene (reference sequence). The CDR3 here is CASSDPGQLPEQYF. The CDR3 DNA reads TGTGCCAGCAGCGACCCGGGACAACTACCCGAGCAGTACTTC. The whole variable domain, remainder taken from reference TRBV5-4 and TRBJ2-7, is ETGVTQSPTHLIKTRGQQVTLRCSSQSGHNTVSWYQQALGQGPQFIFQYYREEENGRGNFPPRFSGLQFPNYSSELNVNALELDDSALYLCASSDPGQLPEQYFGPGTRLTVT.

The rearrangement joins TRBV2 to TRBJ2-1, with D unclear. V dropped 6 bases and J dropped 9 bases, with 9 bases sitting between them. Germline assignment: CDR1 SNHLY and CDR2 FYNNEI. The CDR3 has 11 residues. In nucleotides, the CDR3 is TGTGCCAGCAGGGCTACCAGTGAGCAGTTCTTC. It yields the protein CASRATSEQFF.

This clone showed up just once. The chain is built from TRBV2 and TRBJ1-4; perhaps TRBD1 as D (5 bases). Trimming took off 3 bases at V and 6 bases at J, with 11 bases between the two ends. This CDR3 spans 14 amino acids. The germline V gene encodes CDR1 SNHLY and CDR2 FYNNEI. The CDR3 sequence: CASSDGGEDEKLFF. The CDR3 DNA sequence: TGTGCCAGCAGTGACGGGGGGGAGGATGAAAAACTGTTTTTT.

This clone has a handful of counts. This chain's CDR3 is CASSLLRSGELFF. CDR3 nucleotides: TGTGCCAGCAGCTTGCTGAGGTCCGGGGAGCTGTTTTTT. The chain joins TRBV5-6 to TRBJ2-2; D gene ambiguous. The V end lost 1 base, the J end lost 6 bases, and 7 bases lay between the germline ends. Germline CDR1 reads SGHDT; CDR2 reads YYEEEE. The CDR3 covers 13 residues.

This clone was seen only once. This chain uses TRBV11-1 with TRBJ2-7; D ambiguous. The germline V gene has CDR1 SGHAT and CDR2 FQDESV (reference sequence). This CDR3 has 12 residues. V lost 5 bases and J lost 6, with 11 bases in between. CDR3 nucleotide sequence: TGTGCCAGCAGCACACGTAACGGCGAGCAGTACTTC. Its protein is CASSTRNGEQYF.

The rearrangement uses TRBV15 and TRBJ1-4; the D is unclear. The CDR3 covers 13 residues. Germline V lookup: CDR1 LNHNV, CDR2 YYDKDF (reference sequence). Deletions cut 9 bases from V and 3 bases from J, with 11 bases between. The CDR3 DNA reads TGTGCCACTGGGCGGGGTCCTAATGAAAAACTGTTTTTT. Protein: CATGRGPNEKLFF.

The rearrangement uses TRBV27 and TRBJ2-5, with D possibly TRBD1 on 6 matching bases. V was trimmed by 2 bases and J by 3 bases, leaving 10 bases between them. The CDR3 loop spans 14 amino acids. Germline CDR1 MNHEY, CDR2 SMNVEV (reference sequence). The CDR3 here is CASSLRNREETQYF. The CDR3 bases are TGTGCCAGCAGTTTACGTAACAGGGAAGAGACCCAGTACTTC.

The chain links TRBV4-1 to TRBJ2-3, with 10 bases matching TRBD1. The V gene's germline CDR1 is MGHRA and CDR2 YSYEKL. CDR3 length: 17 residues. V gave up 0 bases and J gave up 1 base; unmatched junction bases: 4. CDR3 coding DNA: TGCGCCAGCAGCCAAGAACGGACAGGGGGACGCACAGATACGCAGTATTTT. Its translation: CASSQERTGGRTDTQYF.

The genes are TRBV19 and TRBJ1-5, with D possibly matching TRBD1 (5 bases). The CDR3 consists of 15 residues. Trimming removed 5 bases at V and 0 bases at J, with 11 bases between. Germline V CDR1 and CDR2: LNHDA, SQIVND (reference sequence). The CDR3 loop reads CASSFREYSNQPQHF. CDR3 bases: TGTGCCAGTAGTTTCAGGGAATATAGCAATCAGCCCCAGCATTTT.

Here the CDR3 reads CASNHRNWADSSGANVLTF. The CDR3 DNA follows: TGTGCCAGCAACCATCGAAACTGGGCGGACAGCTCTGGGGCCAACGTCCTGACTTTC. This sequence joins TRBV5-4 and TRBJ2-6, with D possibly being TRBD1 (6 bases). Germline V gene sequence: CDR1 SGHNT, CDR2 YYREEE (reference sequence). Trimming stripped 6 bases from V and 0 bases from J, with 22 bases between. CDR3 length equals 19 residues.

The V and J genes are TRBV29-1 and TRBJ1-1, with D possibly matching TRBD1 (5 bases). Germline V gene data show CDR1 as SQVTM and CDR2 as ANQGSEA. The V and J ends lost 6 bases and 5 bases respectively, with 13 bases between them. CDR3 length: 12 amino acids. The chain's CDR3 is CSVISGGTEAFF. As DNA, the CDR3 is TGCAGCGTCATATCGGGGGGGACTGAAGCTTTCTTT.

V gene TRBV6-6 combines with J gene TRBJ1-5; 12 bases are a match to TRBD1. This CDR3 has 16 amino acids. Germline V gene sequence: CDR1 MNHNY, CDR2 SVGAGI (reference sequence). With 6 bases clipped from V and 5 bases from J, the junction kept 8 bases outside the gene matches. The CDR3: CASRSTGTGGDQPQHF. CDR3 coding DNA: TGTGCCAGCAGATCTACCGGGACAGGGGGCGATCAGCCCCAGCATTTT.

V gene TRBV15 combines with J gene TRBJ1-1, with D perhaps matching TRBD1 (6 bases). Per germline, CDR1 LNHNV and CDR2 YYDKDF (reference sequence). This CDR3 is built from 14 residues. V was trimmed by 4 bases and J by 4 bases, leaving 13 bases between them. DNA for the CDR3: TGTGCCACCAGCAACTTGACAGGCTCCACTGAAGCTTTCTTT. This gives the protein CATSNLTGSTEAFF.

The chain employs TRBV28 and TRBJ1-2, with 10 bases matching TRBD1. Germline V gives CDR1 MDHEN, CDR2 SYDVKM. CDR3 length equals 16 residues. Unmatched junction bases numbered 9, after V lost 4 bases and J lost 4 bases. In DNA, the CDR3 is TGTGCCAGCAGTTCACCGGGACAGGGGCGGGGCTATGGCTACACCTTC. Residues: CASSSPGQGRGYGYTF.

This rearrangement joins TRBV6-6 to TRBJ1-1, with D possibly matching TRBD1 (6 bases). Trimming stripped 0 bases from V and 5 bases from J, with 10 bases between. CDR3 length: 14 residues. The germline V gene has CDR1 MNHNY and CDR2 SVGAGI (reference sequence). The CDR3 spells CASSYSGGGTEAFF. CDR3 DNA sequence: TGTGCCAGCAGTTACTCTGGGGGCGGAACTGAAGCTTTCTTT.

This chain joins TRBV20-1 and TRBJ1-1; D is uncertain. CDR1 and CDR2 (germline): DFQATT, SNEGSKA (reference sequence). The V end was cut by 6 bases, the J end by 8 bases, with 13 bases between. The CDR3 has 11 residues. The chain's CDR3 is CSAVPGMEAFF. The CDR3 DNA follows: TGCAGTGCCGTACCCGGCATGGAAGCTTTCTTT.

The CDR3 sequence is CASSDWGQPQHF. CDR3 bases: TGTGCCAGCAGTGATTGGGGTCAGCCCCAGCATTTT. The chain is built from TRBV6-1 and TRBJ1-5; D unclear. The CDR3 has 12 residues. The ends were cut back, 3 bases at V and 6 bases at J, with 6 bases in the middle. Germline V lookup: CDR1 MNHNS, CDR2 SASEGT.

The chain combines TRBV19 with TRBJ1-6, with D perhaps matching TRBD1 (6 bases). Germline CDR1 is LNHDA and CDR2 is SQIVND (reference sequence). The germline V and J ends were trimmed by 3 bases and 2 bases, with 14 bases remaining between them. CDR3 size: 17 residues. This chain's CDR3 is CASSISQGSAYNSPLHF. CDR3 nucleotide sequence: TGTGCCAGTAGTATTTCCCAGGGGAGCGCCTATAATTCACCCCTCCACTTT.

The rearrangement joins TRBV6-1 to TRBJ2-3; no clear D. Germline values: CDR1 MNHNS, CDR2 SASEGT. Trimming shortened V by 8 bases and J by 1 base, and 7 bases separated the two germline ends. This CDR3 contains 12 residues. The CDR3 DNA sequence: TGTGCCAGCCAAGACCGCACAGATACGCAGTATTTT. Its translation is CASQDRTDTQYF.